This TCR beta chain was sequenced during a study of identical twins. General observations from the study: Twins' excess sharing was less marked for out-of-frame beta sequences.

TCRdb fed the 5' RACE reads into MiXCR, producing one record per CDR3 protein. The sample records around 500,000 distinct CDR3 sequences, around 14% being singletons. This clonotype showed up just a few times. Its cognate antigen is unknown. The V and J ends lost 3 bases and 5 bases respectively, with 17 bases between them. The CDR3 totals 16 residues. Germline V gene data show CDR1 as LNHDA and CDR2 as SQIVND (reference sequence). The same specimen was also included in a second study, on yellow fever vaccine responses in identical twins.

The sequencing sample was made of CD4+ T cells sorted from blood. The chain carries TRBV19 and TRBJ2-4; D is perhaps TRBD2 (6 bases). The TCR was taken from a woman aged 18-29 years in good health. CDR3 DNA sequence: TGTGCCAGTAGTATCTCGGGGGTAGGGCGGCAAAACATTCAGTACTTC. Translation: CASSISGVGRQNIQYF. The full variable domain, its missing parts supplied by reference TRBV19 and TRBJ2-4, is DGGITQSPKYLFRKEGQNVTLSCEQNLNHDAMYWYRQDPGQGLRLIYYSQIVNDFQKGDIAEGYSVSREKKESFPLTVTSAQKNPTAFYLCASSISGVGRQNIQYFGAGTRLSVL.